This T cell receptor beta chain was observed in a study of shared clonotypes between healthy human individuals (TCRdb year 2020). With respect to the entire study: Two women and a few men aged 18 to 49 years were included in the cohort. For each donor, three plates each were used for CD4 naive and CD4 memory, two plates were used for CD8 naive, and one plate was used for CD8 memory. Blood TCR repertoires of a handful of healthy adults were deeply sequenced to estimate repertoire size and the extent of clonotype sharing between individuals. Libraries were prepared and TCR repertoires were sequenced by different laboratories using diverse techniques, in order to increase sequencing depth and limit assay-specific biases. Leukapheresis yielded between about 0.9 and 9 billion PBMCs per donor.

TCR CDR3 regions were amplified from genomic DNA by multiplex PCR using the deep immunoSEQ assay. Extracted genomic DNA from each cell subset was spread evenly across all wells of several immunoSEQ 96-well plates, with each plate serving as a replicate. Each replicate PCR for sorted subsets received approximately 220 ng genomic DNA, equal to roughly 33,000 T cell genomes. The purified libraries were quantified using a Qubit 3.0 fluorometer, sized with a Bioanalyzer 2100, and then quantified again using the KAPA Library Quantification kit. A separate single-read 150-cycle Illumina NextSeq 550 flow cell was used to sequence each immunoSEQ 96-well plate. The original pipeline was this. Because only junctional sequences without quality scores were contained in the immunoSEQ output, filtering matching that applied to full-length reads could not be performed. To assign V/J genes and CDR3, sequences were annotated using PyIR, a Python wrapper for IgBLAST v1.9, with IMGT germline references. Reads were removed for weak V/J assignments (E-value above 1e-6), missing CDR3, stop codons, out-of-frame junctions, or ambiguous translated residues. V3J clonotypes were defined as sequences sharing an identical inferred V gene, J gene, and CDR3 amino acid sequence. To compute the percentage overlap between repertoires, the number of shared unique clonotypes was divided by the size of the smaller repertoire. Repertoire richness was assessed with RTK rarefaction, the Chao1 estimator, and Recon v2.1 estimates of unobserved clonotypes. Generation probabilities for all TCRbeta clonotypes obtained by the gDNA method from a few donors were computed using OLGA. TCRdb took this table from immuneACCESS and kept in-frame rearrangements with V and J called. Such tables lack part of the clones; where checked against another copy, unresolved V genes explain under half of the gap, and the rest is unexplained. V and J calls and clone size are those listed in that table; D and trimming were worked out from the DNA. This sample is represented by 1,400,000 or so clones; 98% of them were singletons. 0.36% of the sample is in the top ten clones.

The donors were healthy, HIV-negative adults with no recently reported acute infections or vaccinations. Every donor was a Caucasian adult residing in Nashville, Tennessee, USA. Magnetic negative selection was used to enrich CD4+ T cells, after which naive cells were positively selected on CD45RA and the negative fraction became the memory subset. Blood was collected by leukapheresis, and PBMCs were isolated by Ficoll-Histopaque density gradient centrifugation and then cryopreserved in liquid nitrogen vapor phase. Analytical flow cytometry was used to check the purity and quantity of each magnetically sorted T cell population. From each sorted fraction, genomic DNA was isolated and quantified by UV absorbance on a Nanodrop 2000c. Overall study outcomes, separate from this receptor: Across four donors, approximately 4.6% of naive CD4, roughly 3.8% of naive CD8, 2.3% of memory CD4, and about 0.44% of memory CD8 clonotypes were shared. Higher generation probabilities were observed for clonotypes shared by all four sorted-subset donors than for non-shared clonotypes. Sampling was restricted to blood, and TCR repertoires in tissue are likely to differ from TCR repertoires in blood. Based on pairwise subsampling, the degree of clonotype sharing among donors was expected to be affected by sequencing depth. Naive subsets generally had larger estimated clonotype richness than memory subsets did. Even with the large sequencing depth, rarefaction of the sorted-subset datasets indicated that sequencing was incomplete. Because the study included a small number of donors, the genetic and exposure-history diversity represented was limited.

V lost 5 bases and J lost 5 bases, and the count of bases not matched to a germline gene is 9. CDR1 SGHNT and CDR2 YENEEA are derived from the germline V gene. The CDR3 numbers 16 residues from cysteine through phenylalanine. The only DNA kept is the CDR3, 48 bases in frame from the first base. Turning to this clone: No cognate antigen has been identified for it. Nothing much larger sits one base from this clone, and base qualities are not available.

Material: naive CD4+ T cells sorted from blood. What this sample's cell subset or site label stands for: CD45RA+ positively selected. This clonotype was obtained from a man under 40 in good health. The rearrangement joined TRBV11-3 to TRBJ2-2; the central 9 bases match TRBD2. For the CDR3, the sequence is CASSPSVAGGTGELFF. The bases are TGTGCCAGCAGCCCTTCCGTGGCGGGAGGGACCGGGGAGCTGTTTTTT.